These T cell receptor beta chains were read from a single sample in a study of human T cells and chemical hapten exposure. TCRdb re-called the RACE reads through MiXCR, storing one row per CDR3 protein. The sample records 190,000 or so distinct CDR3 sequences, about 22% being singletons. Specimen: whole blood, collected in connection with sensitization to the hapten diphenylcyclopropenone (DPC). The receptors stem from a woman in her thirties or forties with alopecia areata. Some clones in this sample may be carry-over from other donors' samples. CDR3s leave out the opening cysteine and the closing phenylalanine or tryptophan. Clone sizes are given selectively: once, few, many, or a class where the clone is expanded.

CDR3 protein: ASSLGRWLDEKLF
V gene: TRBV5-5
clone size: few
J gene: TRBJ1-4

CDR3 protein: AISESGGDEQY
V gene: TRBV10-3
clone size: -
J gene: TRBJ2-7

CDR3 protein: ASSTQGQGYGYT
V gene: TRBV7-2
clone size: once
J gene: TRBJ1-2

CDR3 protein: ASSFHSEVAGGTQY
V gene: TRBV7-2
clone size: few
J gene: TRBJ2-5

CDR3 protein: SAREVEQY
V gene: TRBV20-1
clone size: -
J gene: TRBJ2-7

CDR3 protein: ASSLSSSQNIQY
V gene: TRBV7-2
clone size: few
J gene: TRBJ2-4

CDR3 protein: ASSDGYTIY
V gene: TRBV18
clone size: -
J gene: TRBJ1-3

CDR3 protein: ASSLATRGYGNQPQH
V gene: TRBV27
clone size: many
J gene: TRBJ1-5

CDR3 protein: SARTRLGSTDTQY
V gene: TRBV20-1
clone size: few
J gene: TRBJ2-3

CDR3 protein: ASSLGTDWAGGDVFGTQY
V gene: TRBV7-2
clone size: few
J gene: TRBJ2-5

CDR3 protein: ASRGMGENTIY
V gene: TRBV7-2
clone size: -
J gene: TRBJ1-3

CDR3 protein: ASTPNLGQGSGELF
V gene: TRBV28
clone size: -
J gene: TRBJ2-2

CDR3 protein: ASSTRTGAGAGELF
V gene: TRBV7-2
clone size: few
J gene: TRBJ2-2

CDR3 protein: SASRDRDLETQY
V gene: TRBV29-1
clone size: few
J gene: TRBJ2-5

CDR3 protein: ATSAVSAQPQH
V gene: TRBV24-1
clone size: -
J gene: TRBJ1-5

CDR3 protein: ASSSQGGGYSNQPQH
V gene: TRBV27
clone size: many
J gene: TRBJ1-5

CDR3 protein: ASSVSSGRGSEQF
V gene: TRBV6-4
clone size: -
J gene: TRBJ2-1